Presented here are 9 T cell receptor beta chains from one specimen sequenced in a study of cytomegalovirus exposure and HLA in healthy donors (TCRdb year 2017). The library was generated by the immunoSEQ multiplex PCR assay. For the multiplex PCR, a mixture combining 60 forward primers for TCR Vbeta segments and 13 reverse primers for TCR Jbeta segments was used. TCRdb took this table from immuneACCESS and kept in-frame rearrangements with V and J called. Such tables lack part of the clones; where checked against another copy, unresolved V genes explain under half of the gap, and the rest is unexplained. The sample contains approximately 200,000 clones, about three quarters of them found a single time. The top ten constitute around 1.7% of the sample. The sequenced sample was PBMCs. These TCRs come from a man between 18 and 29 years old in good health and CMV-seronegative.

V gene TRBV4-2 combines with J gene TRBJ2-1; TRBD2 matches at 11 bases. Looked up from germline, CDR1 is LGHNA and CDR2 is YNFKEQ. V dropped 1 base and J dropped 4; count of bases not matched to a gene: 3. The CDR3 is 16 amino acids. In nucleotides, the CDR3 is TGTGCCAGCAGCCAAGCAGCTAGCGGGGGGTACAATGAGCAGTTCTTC. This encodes CASSQAASGGYNEQFF.

In DNA, the CDR3 is TGTGCCAGCAGTCTCCAGGGGGTTTCAAATTCACCCCTCCACTTT. It translates to CASSLQGVSNSPLHF. V usage is TRBV5-5 and J usage is TRBJ1-6; 7 bases are a match to TRBD1. V trimming: 5 bases; J trimming: 7 bases; junction bases outside the gene matches: 9. The CDR3 sequence is 15 residues long. Germline V gives CDR1 SGHKS, CDR2 YYEKEE (reference sequence). Looking up the rest from reference TRBV5-5 and TRBJ1-6 gives the full variable domain: DAGVTQSPTHLIKTRGQQVTLRCSPISGHKSVSWYQQVLGQGPQFIFQYYEKEERGRGNFPDRFSARQFPNYSSELNVNALLLGDSALYLCASSLQGVSNSPLHFGNGTRLTVT.

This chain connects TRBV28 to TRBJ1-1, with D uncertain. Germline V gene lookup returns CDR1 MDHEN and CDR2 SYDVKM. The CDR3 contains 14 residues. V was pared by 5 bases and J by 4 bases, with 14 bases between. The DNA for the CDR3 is TGTGCCAGCAGTCCGGGCGGGGTACGCACTGAAGCTTTCTTT. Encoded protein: CASSPGGVRTEAFF.

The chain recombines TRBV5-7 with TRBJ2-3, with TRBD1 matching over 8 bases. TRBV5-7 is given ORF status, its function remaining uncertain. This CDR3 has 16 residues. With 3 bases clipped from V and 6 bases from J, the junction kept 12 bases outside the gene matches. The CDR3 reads CASSSSRQGHRDTQYF. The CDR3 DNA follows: TGTGCCAGCAGCTCGAGTCGACAGGGGCACAGGGATACGCAGTATTTT.

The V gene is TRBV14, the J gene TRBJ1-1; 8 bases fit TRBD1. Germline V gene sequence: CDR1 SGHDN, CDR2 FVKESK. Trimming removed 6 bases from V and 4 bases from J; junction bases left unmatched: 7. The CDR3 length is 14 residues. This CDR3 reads CASRRAGTGTEAFF. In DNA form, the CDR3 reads TGTGCCAGCAGGCGGGCCGGGACAGGCACTGAAGCTTTCTTT.

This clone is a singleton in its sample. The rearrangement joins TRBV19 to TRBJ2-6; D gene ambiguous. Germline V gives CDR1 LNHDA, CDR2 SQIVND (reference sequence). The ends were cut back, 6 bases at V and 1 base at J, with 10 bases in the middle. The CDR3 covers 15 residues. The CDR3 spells CASRYSLSGANVLTF. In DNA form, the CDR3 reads TGTGCCAGTAGATATTCCCTATCTGGGGCCAACGTCCTGACTTTC.

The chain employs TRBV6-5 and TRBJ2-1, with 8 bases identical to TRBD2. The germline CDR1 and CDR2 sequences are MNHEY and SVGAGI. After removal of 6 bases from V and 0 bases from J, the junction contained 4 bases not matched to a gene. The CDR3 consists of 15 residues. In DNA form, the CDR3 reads TGTGCCAGCAGACCGGGACTAGACTCCTACAATGAGCAGTTCTTC. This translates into CASRPGLDSYNEQFF.

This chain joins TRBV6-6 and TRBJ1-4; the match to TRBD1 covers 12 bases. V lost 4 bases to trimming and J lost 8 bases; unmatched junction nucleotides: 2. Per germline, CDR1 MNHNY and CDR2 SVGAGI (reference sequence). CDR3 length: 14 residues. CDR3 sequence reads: CASSSGQGAEKLFF. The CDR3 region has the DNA TGTGCCAGCAGTTCGGGACAGGGGGCGGAAAAACTGTTTTTT.

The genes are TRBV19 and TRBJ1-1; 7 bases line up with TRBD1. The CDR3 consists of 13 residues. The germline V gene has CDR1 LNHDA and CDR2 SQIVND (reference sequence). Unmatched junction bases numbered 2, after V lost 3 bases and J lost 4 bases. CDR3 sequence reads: CASSITGVTEAFF. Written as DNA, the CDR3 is TGTGCCAGTAGTATTACAGGGGTCACTGAAGCTTTCTTT.